Below, 8 T cell receptor beta chains from the same sample are listed, as sequenced in a study of Graves' ophthalmopathy and Graves' hyperthyroidism. RNA transcripts provided the template for amplifying TCR beta CDR3 regions. HTBI primers primed a first-round RT-PCR, and a second-round multiplex PCR followed. TCRdb fed the multiplex PCR reads into MiXCR, producing one record per CDR3 protein. The sample has approximately 1.2 million distinct CDR3 sequences, 35% to 40% seen once. What was sequenced was peripheral blood or thyroid tissue (not recorded which). These receptors all stem from an adult man with Graves' hyperthyroidism.

This clonotype was counted many times. V usage is TRBV7-8 and J usage is TRBJ2-2, with D perhaps matching TRBD1 (5 bases). Trimming left V 3 bases short and J 4 bases short, with 15 bases between. This CDR3 region has 16 residues. In germline, CDR1 is SGHVS, CDR2 FQNEAQ. CDR3 sequence (DNA): TGTGCCAGCAGCTTCGGACACCTCCCGGGCACCGGGGAGCTGTTTTTT. Its translation is CASSFGHLPGTGELFF.

This sequence joins TRBV5-1 and TRBJ2-7, with 10 positions matching TRBD1. Trimming took 4 bases from V and 5 from J; bases not matched to a gene: 9. Germline CDR1 reads SGHRS; CDR2 reads YFSETQ. The CDR3 covers 15 residues. The CDR3 coding sequence is TGCGCCAGCAGCGCCTGGGGGACAGGGGTCGACGAGCAGTACTTC. Translation: CASSAWGTGVDEQYF.

This clonotype was recorded only once. The rearrangement links TRBV7-6 to TRBJ2-5, with D perhaps TRBD1 or TRBD2 (5 bases each). The CDR3 covers 15 residues. The ends were cut back, 5 bases at V and 5 bases at J, with 18 bases in the middle. The germline V gene encodes CDR1 SGHVS and CDR2 FNYEAQ. The CDR3 region has the DNA TGTGCCAGCAGCCCGGGGACGGCCTCCTCGGAGACCCAGTACTTC. Its translation is CASSPGTASSETQYF.

The CDR3 spells CASSYSGRAGELFF. The CDR3 nucleotides are TGTGCCAGCAGTTATAGCGGGAGGGCCGGGGAGCTGTTTTTT. The chain uses TRBV9 and TRBJ2-2, with 11 bases aligning to TRBD2. V was clipped by 5 bases and J by 6 bases; unmatched bases: 3. The germline gives CDR1 SGDLS, CDR2 YYNGEE. The CDR3 is made up of 14 amino acids.

The rearrangement links TRBV20-1 to TRBJ2-2, with 8 bases that match TRBD1. This CDR3 spans 13 amino acids. CDR1 is DFQATT and CDR2 is SNEGSKA in the germline V gene (reference sequence). The V gene end was trimmed by 3 bases and the J gene end by 5 bases; junction bases not matched to a gene: 2. CDR3 sequence: CSARTGATGELFF. The DNA of the CDR3 is TGCAGTGCTAGGACAGGGGCAACCGGGGAGCTGTTTTTT.

The genes are TRBV9 and TRBJ2-2; 8 nucleotides match TRBD1. This CDR3 has 16 residues. Losses at the gene ends were 0 bases for V and 4 bases for J; bases not matched to a gene: 5. Germline V gene sequence: CDR1 SGDLS, CDR2 YYNGEE. CDR3 nucleotides: TGTGCCAGCAGCGTAGGGACAGGGATAGGCACCGGGGAGCTGTTTTTT. Its protein product is CASSVGTGIGTGELFF.

The rearrangement uses TRBV29-1 and TRBJ1-3, with no clear D. The V gene's germline CDR1 is SQVTM and CDR2 ANQGSEA. There are 12 residues in the CDR3. The V end was cut by 7 bases, the J end by 0 bases, with 7 bases between. CDR3 loop: CSAHGSGNTIYF. The CDR3 nucleotides are TGCAGCGCCCATGGCTCTGGAAACACCATATATTTT.

This sequence joins TRBV10-3 and TRBJ2-5; 12 bases match TRBD2. The CDR3 length is 17 residues. Trimming at V came to 10 bases and at J to 4 bases, leaving 16 bases not matched to a gene. CDR1 ENHRY and CDR2 SYGVKD come from the germline V gene. In DNA form, the CDR3 reads TGTGCCAGCAGGCGTGCCCTGACTAGCGGGAGTGGAGAGACCCAGTACTTC. Encoded protein: CASRRALTSGSGETQYF.